Reported below is one T cell receptor beta chain. The antigen is not known. V gave up 4 bases and J gave up 5 bases, with 16 bases separating them. Germline values: CDR1 KGHDR, CDR2 SFDVKD. The CDR3 is 15 amino acids. The data originate from a study of T cells after yellow fever vaccination. Each CDR3 protein gets one entry after TCRdb re-called the 5' RACE reads with MiXCR. This repertoire shows some 300,000 distinct CDR3 sequences, about 10% found once; its top ten account for under 4%. The study, taken as a whole, reports: A minor fraction of clonotypes spanned both CD4 and CD8 compartments. Peaking faster, on day 5 versus 15, the secondary response was nonetheless weaker.

V usage is TRBV24-1 and J usage is TRBJ2-5; maybe TRBD2 (6 bases). This clonotype originated in a man in his late teens or twenties who received the YFV17D yellow fever vaccine. The sample here was CD4+ T cells sorted from PBMCs, taken 45 days after the yellow fever booster vaccination. The CDR3, as DNA: TGTGCCACCAGTGACGGCGGGGCGACCGGGGAGACCCAGTACTTC. It specifies CATSDGGATGETQYF.